This TCR beta chain was identified in a study of T cell changes during pregnancy in multiple sclerosis. Germline V gene data show CDR1 as SGHRS and CDR2 as YFSETQ. This CDR3 has 15 amino acids. V lost 2 bases to trimming and J lost 5 bases; unmatched junction nucleotides: 7. This table comes from immunoSEQ multiplex PCR, and its TCRdb copy is limited to in-frame clones, with some not included. Among 60,000 to 65,000 clones listed, roughly 92% were seen once. This TCR was sampled from a female donor with multiple sclerosis, enrolled in a pregnancy study. The chain couples TRBV5-1 to TRBJ2-1; 7 bases are shared with TRBD2. The sample was peripheral blood, taken in the second trimester of pregnancy. In nucleotides, the CDR3 is TGCGCCAGCAGCTTTTATCCGGGGGGAGACAATGAGCAGTTCTTC. Translation: CASSFYPGGDNEQFF.